The 24 T cell receptor beta chains below were found in one sample sequenced in a study of T cells after yellow fever vaccination. TCRdb re-called the 5' RACE reads with MiXCR, one entry per CDR3 protein. This repertoire shows 510,000 or so distinct CDR3 sequences, about a fifth found once; its top ten account for 14%. The specimen was PBMCs, collected 15 days after the yellow fever booster vaccination. The receptors come from a man aged 25-45 years who received the YFV17D yellow fever vaccine.

This clonotype was detected only a few times. V and J are TRBV19 and TRBJ2-3, with unresolved D. The CDR3 totals 13 residues. The ends were cut back, 6 bases at V and 2 bases at J, with 9 bases in the middle. Germline loops: CDR1 LNHDA, CDR2 SQIVND (reference sequence). CDR3 sequence reads: CASRVGSTDTQYF. For the CDR3, the DNA is TGTGCCAGTAGGGTGGGTTCCACAGATACGCAGTATTTT.

This clonotype showed up just once. The V gene is TRBV6-1, the J gene TRBJ1-1; 7 positions agree with TRBD1. This CDR3 has 14 amino acids. Trimming took 7 bases from V and 1 from J; bases not matched to a gene: 6. The germline V gene has CDR1 MNHNS and CDR2 SASEGT. The CDR3 protein is CASIRQGGNTEAFF. Here the CDR3 DNA reads TGTGCCAGCATCAGACAGGGCGGGAACACTGAAGCTTTCTTT.

This clonotype was found a few times. V and J are TRBV7-9 and TRBJ2-7; D not resolved. V lost 2 bases and J 2 bases, leaving 10 bases between the germline ends. The CDR3 is made up of 14 amino acids. Germline CDR1 SEHNR, CDR2 FQNEAQ (reference sequence). CDR3 DNA sequence: TGTGCCAGCAGCTTAACCGCTGTTACCTACGAGCAGTACTTC. Translation gives CASSLTAVTYEQYF. Combining the CDR3 with reference TRBV7-9 and TRBJ2-7 gives the whole variable domain DTGVSQNPRHKITKRGQNVTFRCDPISEHNRLYWYRQTLGQGPEFLTYFQNEAQLEKSRLLSDRFSAERPKGSFSTLEIQRTEQGDSAMYLCASSLTAVTYEQYFGPGTRLTVT.

The genes are TRBV7-2 and TRBJ2-5, with TRBD1 matching over 9 bases. Unmatched junction bases numbered 11, after V lost 1 base and J lost 5 bases. The V gene's germline CDR1 is SGHTA and CDR2 FQGNSA. This CDR3 has 17 amino acids. The CDR3 nucleotides read TGTGCCAGCAGCTTAGGCACCACAGGGGGCGGGTCGGAGACCCAGTACTTC. Protein product: CASSLGTTGGGSETQYF.

J is TRBJ2-1 and V is TRBV11-3; unclear D gene. The V gene lost 0 bases and the J gene lost 8 bases, with 11 bases spanning the gap. The germline gives CDR1 SGHNT, CDR2 YENEEA. The CDR3 consists of 14 residues. The CDR3 spells CASSLDQSSHEQFF. CDR3 sequence (DNA): TGTGCCAGCAGCTTAGACCAGTCGAGCCATGAGCAGTTCTTC.

Only a few counts were recorded for this clonotype. CDR3 protein: CASRGGFGKNIQYF. In DNA, the CDR3 is TGTGCCAGTAGAGGGGGATTTGGCAAAAACATTCAGTACTTC. This chain connects TRBV19 to TRBJ2-4; D might be TRBD1 (6 bases). The CDR3 has 14 residues. Per germline, CDR1 LNHDA and CDR2 SQIVND (reference sequence). The germline V and J ends were trimmed by 6 bases and 3 bases, with 12 bases remaining between them.

This clonotype showed up just a few times. The V gene is TRBV5-1, the J gene TRBJ2-5, with 7 bases aligning to TRBD1. V gave up 4 bases and J gave up 1 base; unmatched junction bases: 10. Germline CDR1 reads SGHRS; CDR2 reads YFSETQ. The CDR3 is made up of 16 amino acids. The CDR3 nucleotides read TGCGCCAGCAGCCCTAAGGGGGCGAGCCGCCAAGAGACCCAGTACTTC. This encodes CASSPKGASRQETQYF.

This clonotype showed up just a few times. The V and J genes are TRBV6-2 or TRBV6-3 and TRBJ2-1; D gene ambiguous. V lost 7 bases and J lost 6, with 13 bases in between. The CDR3 sequence is 13 residues long. Germline-derived CDR1 and CDR2 are MNHEY and SVGEGT. In nucleotides, the CDR3 is TGTGCCAGCAAAGACGATGGAACCAATGAGCAGTTCTTC. Translation: CASKDDGTNEQFF.

This clonotype showed up many times. The chain is built from TRBV20-1 and TRBJ2-7; 15 positions match TRBD2. The CDR3 contains 15 residues. The germline V gene encodes CDR1 DFQATT and CDR2 SNEGSKA (reference sequence). J was trimmed by 4 bases and V by 6 bases; bases with no gene match: 7. The CDR3 DNA sequence: TGCAGTGCGTCGGGGACTAGCGGGAGGTCGTACGAGCAGTACTTC. Residues: CSASGTSGRSYEQYF.

The V gene is TRBV18, the J gene TRBJ2-5; weak D call: TRBD1 (5 bases). The ends were cut back, 5 bases at V and 5 bases at J, with 12 bases in the middle. Germline V gene lookup returns CDR1 KGHSH and CDR2 LQKENI. This CDR3 has 13 residues. The CDR3 nucleotides read TGTGCCAGCTCATCGACAGCGAGGGAGACCCAGTACTTC. Amino acids: CASSSTARETQYF.

The rearrangement joins TRBV20-1 to TRBJ2-1, with 8 bases identical to TRBD2. Germline V gene data show CDR1 as DFQATT and CDR2 as SNEGSKA (reference sequence). The CDR3 totals 15 residues. Trimming took 3 bases from V and 6 from J; bases not matched to a gene: 10. CDR3 region: CSASLSGRVINEQFF. CDR3 nucleotide sequence: TGCAGTGCTAGTTTATCCGGGAGGGTTATCAATGAGCAGTTCTTC.

The chain combines TRBV24-1 with TRBJ2-5; no definite D call. This CDR3 has 13 residues. Trimming took 3 bases from V and 10 from J, leaving 14 bases between them. In germline, CDR1 is KGHDR, CDR2 SFDVKD. DNA of the CDR3: TGTGCCACCAGTGATAACCAGGTTGGTCTCCAGTACTTC. This codes for CATSDNQVGLQYF.

The V gene is TRBV3-1, the J gene TRBJ2-5; D is perhaps TRBD2 (6 bases). Germline lookup yields CDR1 LGHDT and CDR2 YNNKEL (reference sequence). The CDR3 is made up of 13 amino acids. V lost 3 bases and J lost 5, with 10 bases in between. The CDR3 nucleotides are TGTGCCAGCAGCCACGGCGGGATCGAGACCCAGTACTTC. Translated, it gives CASSHGGIETQYF.

The table lists this clonotype with a few counts. V gene TRBV5-4 combines with J gene TRBJ2-1; TRBD1 agrees at 8 bases. This CDR3 comprises 14 residues. Germline values: CDR1 SGHNT, CDR2 YYREEE (reference sequence). The V and J ends lost 4 bases and 5 bases, in that order; junction bases with no gene match: 5. The CDR3 coding sequence is TGTGCCAGCAGCCCGACAGGGGTGCACAATGAGCAGTTCTTC. Translating gives CASSPTGVHNEQFF.

The rearrangement joins TRBV4-3 to TRBJ2-1, with D hard to call. Trimming left V 3 bases short and J 0 bases short, with 15 bases between. Germline-derived CDR1 and CDR2 are LGHNA and YSLEER. The CDR3 runs to 17 residues. The CDR3 loop is CASSQETRPSSYNEQFF. In DNA form, the CDR3 reads TGCGCCAGCAGCCAGGAAACTCGTCCTAGCTCCTACAATGAGCAGTTCTTC.

The chain is built from TRBV15 and TRBJ2-3; D is possibly TRBD2 (6 bases). This CDR3 spans 14 amino acids. Germline CDR1 reads LNHNV; CDR2 reads YYDKDF (reference sequence). V gave up 3 bases and J gave up 7 bases, with 14 bases separating them. The CDR3 bases are TGTGCCACCAGCAGGAGGCAGGGAGGAAATACGCAGTATTTT. Translating gives CATSRRQGGNTQYF.

As concerns this clonotype: With a much larger clone just one base away, this may be a read error. This chain uses TRBV11-2 with TRBJ2-7; 10 bases fit TRBD2. The CDR3 runs to 13 residues. The V gene end was trimmed by 5 bases and the J gene end by 4 bases; junction bases not matched to a gene: 2. Per the germline V gene, CDR1 is SGHAT and CDR2 is FQNNGV. The CDR3 DNA follows: TGTGCCAGCAGCCGGGGACTAGCGTACGAGCAGTACTTC. As protein: CASSRGLAYEQYF.

The chain couples TRBV20-1 to TRBJ2-1, with 10 positions matching TRBD2. Germline values: CDR1 DFQATT, CDR2 SNEGSKA (reference sequence). This CDR3 spans 14 amino acids. The trim removed 6 bases at V and 6 bases at J, leaving 8 bases unmatched. CDR3 sequence reads: CSADSGRRFNEQFF. CDR3 sequence (DNA): TGCAGTGCCGATAGCGGGAGGAGGTTCAATGAGCAGTTCTTC.

This rearrangement joins TRBV14 to TRBJ2-5; 8 nucleotides match TRBD1. There are 16 residues in the CDR3. The trim removed 4 bases at V and 3 bases at J, leaving 10 bases unmatched. Germline V CDR1 and CDR2: SGHDN, FVKESK. Here the CDR3 reads CASSPPGQGWEETQYF. Written as DNA, the CDR3 is TGTGCCAGCAGCCCACCTGGACAGGGCTGGGAAGAGACCCAGTACTTC.

The rearrangement links TRBV30 to TRBJ1-5; 7 nucleotides match TRBD1. CDR3 length: 20 amino acids. Trimming at V came to 3 bases and at J to 6 bases, leaving 26 bases not matched to a gene. Germline V gives CDR1 GTSNPN, CDR2 SVGIG (reference sequence). The CDR3: CAWRPFEASGARGVGQPQHF. The CDR3 DNA reads TGTGCCTGGAGGCCCTTTGAAGCCTCGGGGGCCAGGGGGGTTGGTCAGCCCCAGCATTTT.

The chain uses TRBV9 and TRBJ2-3; 12 bases fit TRBD2. Germline trimming cut 4 bases from V and 4 bases from J; bases unmatched to any gene: 4. This CDR3 region has 15 residues. Germline assignment: CDR1 SGDLS and CDR2 YYNGEE. CDR3 in DNA: TGTGCCAGCAGCTTCAGACTAGCGGGAGCAGATACGCAGTATTTT. Its protein product is CASSFRLAGADTQYF.

The chain is built from TRBV7-2 and TRBJ1-5; D remains unclear. The germline gives CDR1 SGHTA, CDR2 FQGNSA. V was cut by 5 bases and J by 0 bases, with 8 bases left in between. This CDR3 has 14 amino acids. DNA for the CDR3: TGTGCCAGCAGCGGGCCGTATAGCAATCAGCCCCAGCATTTT. Translated: CASSGPYSNQPQHF.

This clonotype was observed a few times. The V gene is TRBV18, the J gene TRBJ2-1, with D perhaps assigned TRBD1 or TRBD2 (5 bases each). Germline V gene data show CDR1 as KGHSH and CDR2 as LQKENI. V lost 3 bases and J 5 bases, leaving 11 bases between the germline ends. The CDR3 consists of 14 residues. As DNA, the CDR3 is TGTGCCAGCTCACCGGGGGTGAGGAACAATGAGCAGTTCTTC. This codes for CASSPGVRNNEQFF.

V and J are TRBV10-3 and TRBJ2-3; no firm D call. The CDR3 totals 12 residues. V was pared by 4 bases and J by 2 bases, with 4 bases between. CDR1 is ENHRY and CDR2 is SYGVKD in the germline V gene. Here the CDR3 DNA reads TGTGCCATCAGTGGGGACACAGATACGCAGTATTTT. Encoded protein: CAISGDTDTQYF.